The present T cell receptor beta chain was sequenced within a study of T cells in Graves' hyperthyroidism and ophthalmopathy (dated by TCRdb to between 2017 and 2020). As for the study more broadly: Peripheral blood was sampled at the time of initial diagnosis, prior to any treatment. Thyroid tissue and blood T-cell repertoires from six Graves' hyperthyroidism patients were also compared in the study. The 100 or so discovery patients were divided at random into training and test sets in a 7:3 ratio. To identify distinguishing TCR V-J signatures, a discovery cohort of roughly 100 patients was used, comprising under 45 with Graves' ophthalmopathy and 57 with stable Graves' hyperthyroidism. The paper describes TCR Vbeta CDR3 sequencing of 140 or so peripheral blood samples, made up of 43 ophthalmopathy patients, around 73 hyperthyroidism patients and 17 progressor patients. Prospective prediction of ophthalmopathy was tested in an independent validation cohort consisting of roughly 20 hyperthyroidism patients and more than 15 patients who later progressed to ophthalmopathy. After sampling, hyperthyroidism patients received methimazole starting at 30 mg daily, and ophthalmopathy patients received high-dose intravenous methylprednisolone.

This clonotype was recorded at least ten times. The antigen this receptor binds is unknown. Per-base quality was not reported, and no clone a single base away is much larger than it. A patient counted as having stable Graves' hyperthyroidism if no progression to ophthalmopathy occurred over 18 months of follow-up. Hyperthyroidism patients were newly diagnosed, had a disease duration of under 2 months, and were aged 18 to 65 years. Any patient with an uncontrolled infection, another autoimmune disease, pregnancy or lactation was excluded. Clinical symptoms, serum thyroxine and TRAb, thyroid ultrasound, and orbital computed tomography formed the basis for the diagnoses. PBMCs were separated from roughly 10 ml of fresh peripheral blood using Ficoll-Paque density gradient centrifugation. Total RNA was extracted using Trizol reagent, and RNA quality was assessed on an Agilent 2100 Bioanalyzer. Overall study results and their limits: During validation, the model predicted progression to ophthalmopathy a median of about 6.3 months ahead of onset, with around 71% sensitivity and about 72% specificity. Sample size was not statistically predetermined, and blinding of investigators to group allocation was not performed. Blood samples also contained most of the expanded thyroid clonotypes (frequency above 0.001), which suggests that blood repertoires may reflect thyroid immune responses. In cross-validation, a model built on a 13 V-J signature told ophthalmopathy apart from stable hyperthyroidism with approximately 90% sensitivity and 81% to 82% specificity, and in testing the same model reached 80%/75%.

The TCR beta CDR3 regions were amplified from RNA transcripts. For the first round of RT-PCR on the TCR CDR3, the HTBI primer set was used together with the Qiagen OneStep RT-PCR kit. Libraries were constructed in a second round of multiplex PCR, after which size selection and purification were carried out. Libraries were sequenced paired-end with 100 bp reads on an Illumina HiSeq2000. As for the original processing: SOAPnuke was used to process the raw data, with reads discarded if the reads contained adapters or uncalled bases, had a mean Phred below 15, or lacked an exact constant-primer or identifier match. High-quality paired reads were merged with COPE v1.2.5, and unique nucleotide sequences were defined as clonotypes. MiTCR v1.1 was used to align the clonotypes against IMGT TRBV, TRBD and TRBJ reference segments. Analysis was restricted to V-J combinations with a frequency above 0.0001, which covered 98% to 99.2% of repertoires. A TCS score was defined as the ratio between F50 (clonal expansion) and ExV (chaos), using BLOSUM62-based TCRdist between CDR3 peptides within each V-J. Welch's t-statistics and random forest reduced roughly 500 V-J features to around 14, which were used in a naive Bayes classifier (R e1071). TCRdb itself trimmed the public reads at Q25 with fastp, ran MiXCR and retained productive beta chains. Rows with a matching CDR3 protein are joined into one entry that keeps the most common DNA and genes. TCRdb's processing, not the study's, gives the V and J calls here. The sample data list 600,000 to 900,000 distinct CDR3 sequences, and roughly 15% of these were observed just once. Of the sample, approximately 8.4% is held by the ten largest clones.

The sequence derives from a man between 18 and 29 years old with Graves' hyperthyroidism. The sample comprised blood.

The DNA is TGCAGTGCTAGAGATTGGGAACACCTTAACCCAGATACGCAGTATTTT. It codes for CSARDWEHLNPDTQYF. The rearranged chain carries TRBV20-1 and TRBJ2-3; the D segment cannot be called with confidence. Trimming takes 0 bases from V and 4 bases from J, and the germline ends sit 17 bases apart. Its CDR3 holds 16 amino acids, cysteine through phenylalanine. Only CDR3 DNA remains: 48 bases, in frame from the first base. As encoded in the germline V gene (reference sequence), CDR1 is DFQATT while CDR2 is SNEGSKA.